The next 17 T cell receptor beta chains were all read from a single sample in a study of PD-1 blockade in classical Hodgkin lymphoma. Libraries were prepared by immunoSEQ multiplex PCR; TCRdb keeps only in-frame clonotypes and omits some of them. The table lists approximately 80,000 clones, about nine tenths of them singletons. Brentuximab vedotin exposure varied among the patients, all of whom had relapsed after autologous stem cell transplantation. Material: peripheral blood mononuclear cells (PBMCs), obtained at baseline. The receptor set was obtained from a human donor with classical Hodgkin lymphoma.

The V and J genes are TRBV29-1 and TRBJ1-2; the D is unclear. The CDR3 covers 11 residues. Germline lookup yields CDR1 SQVTM and CDR2 ANQGSEA. V was pared by 5 bases and J by 4 bases, with 8 bases between. The CDR3 DNA reads TGCAGCGTTAGTCGCGGCTATGGCTACACCTTC. It translates to CSVSRGYGYTF.

The chain has TRBV7-9 and TRBJ1-2; D remains unclear. V lost 1 base to trimming and J lost 4 bases, with 16 bases between them. Germline CDR1 SEHNR, CDR2 FQNEAQ (reference sequence). This CDR3 has 16 amino acids. In DNA, the CDR3 is TGTGCCAGCAGCTTAGGGGTTGTGAGGTCGAGCTATGGCTACACCTTC. It codes for CASSLGVVRSSYGYTF.

Only a few counts were recorded for this clone. The rearrangement joins TRBV29-1 to TRBJ1-1, with unresolved D. V lost 4 bases and J lost 1, with 10 bases in between. The CDR3 loop spans 13 amino acids. Germline CDR1 is SQVTM and CDR2 is ANQGSEA. Here the CDR3 reads CSVVETGNTEAFF. CDR3 DNA: TGCAGCGTTGTAGAGACGGGGAACACTGAAGCTTTCTTT.

The chain is built from TRBV14 and TRBJ1-1, with D tentatively TRBD1 (5 bases). The ends were cut back, 0 bases at V and 4 bases at J, with 18 bases in the middle. CDR1 SGHDN and CDR2 FVKESK come from the germline V gene. CDR3 size: 17 residues. In DNA, the CDR3 is TGTGCCAGCAGCCAAGAAATAGGGACTTGGAGAAGCACTGAAGCTTTCTTT. It specifies CASSQEIGTWRSTEAFF. Together with reference TRBV14 and TRBJ1-1, the CDR3 gives the full variable domain: EAGVTQFPSHSVIEKGQTVTLRCDPISGHDNLYWYRRVMGKEIKFLLHFVKESKQDESGMPNNRFLAERTGGTYSTLKVQPAELEDSGVYFCASSQEIGTWRSTEAFFGQGTRLTVV.

V and J are TRBV5-1 and TRBJ2-1; D ambiguous. The V end lost 2 bases, the J end lost 3 bases, and 9 bases lay between the germline ends. The CDR3 sequence is 14 residues long. Looked up from germline, CDR1 is SGHRS and CDR2 is YFSETQ. The CDR3 DNA is TGCGCCAGCAGCTTAGTCCCAGACTACAATGAGCAGTTCTTC. Protein sequence: CASSLVPDYNEQFF.

The J gene is TRBJ2-2, the V gene TRBV18; D may be TRBD2 (6 bases). Deletions cut 3 bases from V and 7 bases from J, with 24 bases between. This CDR3 region has 18 residues. From germline, CDR1 is KGHSH and CDR2 LQKENI. CDR3 region: CASSPPLGGSSYGGELFF. The CDR3, as DNA: TGTGCCAGCTCACCTCCTCTTGGAGGGAGTAGTTATGGCGGGGAGCTGTTTTTT.

The chain recombines TRBV11-2 with TRBJ2-1, with D possibly TRBD1 on 5 matching bases. Looked up from germline, CDR1 is SGHAT and CDR2 is FQNNGV. The CDR3 loop spans 16 amino acids. V shed 1 base and J shed 3 bases, with 13 bases lying between them. The CDR3 sequence: CASSLVSGSHYNEQFF. For the CDR3, the DNA is TGTGCCAGCAGCTTAGTTTCAGGGTCCCACTACAATGAGCAGTTCTTC.

The chain has TRBV19 and TRBJ1-5, with 9 bases that match TRBD1. Per germline, CDR1 LNHDA and CDR2 SQIVND (reference sequence). Germline trimming cut 4 bases from V and 2 bases from J; bases unmatched to any gene: 15. This CDR3 has 19 amino acids. As DNA, the CDR3 is TGTGCCAGTAGTAACCGACAGGGGGGGCATATATGGCGCAATCAGCCCCAGCATTTT. Translating gives CASSNRQGGHIWRNQPQHF.

The chain has TRBV18 and TRBJ1-1, with 10 bases that match TRBD1. Germline CDR1 reads KGHSH; CDR2 reads LQKENI. The CDR3 is 14 residues long. J lost 6 bases, V lost 5 bases, and 6 bases had no gene match. This CDR3 reads CASSTDRGLSEAFF. Here the CDR3 DNA reads TGTGCCAGCTCAACCGACAGGGGGCTCTCTGAAGCTTTCTTT.

The chain recombines TRBV6-5 with TRBJ1-2; D is unclear. Trimming left V 0 bases short and J 2 bases short, with 7 bases between. Looked up from germline, CDR1 is MNHEY and CDR2 is SVGAGI. The CDR3 is 14 residues long. CDR3 in DNA: TGTGCCAGCAGTTACTCTCGGCAGAACTATGGCTACACCTTC. Protein: CASSYSRQNYGYTF.

J is TRBJ1-2 and V is TRBV4-1; D might be TRBD1 (5 bases). V lost 1 base to trimming and J lost 8 bases, with 20 bases between them. The CDR3 has 16 residues. Germline V lookup: CDR1 MGHRA, CDR2 YSYEKL. The CDR3 here is CASSQVQGRDLWGYTF. The CDR3 DNA follows: TGCGCCAGCAGCCAAGTTCAGGGCAGGGACCTGTGGGGCTACACCTTC.

The chain carries TRBV6-1 and TRBJ1-2, with 10 positions matching TRBD1. The CDR3 runs to 13 residues. Germline trimming cut 6 bases from V and 2 bases from J; bases unmatched to any gene: 0. Per the germline V gene, CDR1 is MNHNS and CDR2 is SASEGT. This CDR3 is CASRGQGNYGYTF. The CDR3 bases are TGTGCCAGCAGGGGACAGGGGAACTATGGCTACACCTTC.

The chain carries TRBV15 and TRBJ1-2; weak D call: TRBD1 (6 bases). CDR1 LNHNV and CDR2 YYDKDF come from the germline V gene (reference sequence). V lost 1 base, J lost 2 bases, and 11 bases lay in between. This CDR3 contains 15 residues. DNA of the CDR3: TGTGCCACCAGCAGAGCAACAGGGACCAACTATGGCTACACCTTC. Translated, it gives CATSRATGTNYGYTF.

This clone occurred once. The rearrangement joins TRBV18 to TRBJ2-7; TRBD2 agrees at 9 bases. Germline CDR1 KGHSH, CDR2 LQKENI. The V segment lost 3 bases and the J segment 6 bases; nucleotides outside the gene matches: 3. This CDR3 region has 13 residues. CDR3 residues: CASSPGLATEQYF. In nucleotides, the CDR3 is TGTGCCAGCTCACCCGGACTAGCGACCGAGCAGTACTTC. Full variable domain (outside the CDR3, taken from reference TRBV18 and TRBJ2-7): NAGVMQNPRHLVRRRGQEARLRCSPMKGHSHVYWYRQLPEEGLKFMVYLQKENIIDESGMPKERFSAEFPKEGPSILRIQQVVRGDSAAYFCASSPGLATEQYFGPGTRLTVT.

This chain links TRBV7-2 with TRBJ1-1, with no clear D. The CDR3 is 13 residues long. Germline CDR1 is SGHTA and CDR2 is FQGNSA. Trimming took 11 bases from V and 1 from J, leaving 14 bases between them. CDR3 protein: CASGRGTNTEAFF. CDR3 nucleotides: TGTGCCTCAGGCCGCGGAACGAACACTGAAGCTTTCTTT.

The chain couples TRBV5-6 to TRBJ2-1, with 12 bases that match TRBD2. Trimming took 0 bases from V and 5 from J; bases not matched to a gene: 9. The V gene's germline CDR1 is SGHDT and CDR2 YYEEEE. This CDR3 region has 18 residues. CDR3 nucleotides: TGTGCCAGCAGCTTGGCCCTCGCTAGCGGGAGGGCGCACAATGAGCAGTTCTTC. This gives the protein CASSLALASGRAHNEQFF.

The genes are TRBV19 and TRBJ2-1, with D perhaps given as TRBD1 or TRBD2 (5 bases each). The V gene's germline CDR1 is LNHDA and CDR2 SQIVND (reference sequence). Trimming shortened V by 2 bases and J by 0 bases, and 20 bases separated the two germline ends. The CDR3 runs 19 residues. The chain's CDR3 is CASSIMGLAKGSSYNEQFF. The CDR3 bases are TGTGCCAGTAGTATAATGGGGCTAGCAAAGGGCAGCTCCTACAATGAGCAGTTCTTC. The full variable domain, in which reference TRBV19 and TRBJ2-1 provide the parts outside the CDR3, is DGGITQSPKYLFRKEGQNVTLSCEQNLNHDAMYWYRQDPGQGLRLIYYSQIVNDFQKGDIAEGYSVSREKKESFPLTVTSAQKNPTAFYLCASSIMGLAKGSSYNEQFFGPGTRLTVL.